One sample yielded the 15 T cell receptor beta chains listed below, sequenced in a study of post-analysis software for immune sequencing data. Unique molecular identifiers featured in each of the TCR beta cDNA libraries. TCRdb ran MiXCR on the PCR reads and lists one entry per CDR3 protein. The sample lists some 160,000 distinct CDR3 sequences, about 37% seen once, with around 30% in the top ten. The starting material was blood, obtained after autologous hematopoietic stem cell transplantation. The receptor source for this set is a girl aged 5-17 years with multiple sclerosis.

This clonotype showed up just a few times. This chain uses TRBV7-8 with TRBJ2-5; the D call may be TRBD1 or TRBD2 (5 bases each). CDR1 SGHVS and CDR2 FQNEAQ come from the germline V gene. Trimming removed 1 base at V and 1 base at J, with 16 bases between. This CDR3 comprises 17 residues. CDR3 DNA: TGTGCCAGCAGCTTAGATGATGAGGGGACGTCCCAAGAGACCCAGTACTTC. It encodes CASSLDDEGTSQETQYF.

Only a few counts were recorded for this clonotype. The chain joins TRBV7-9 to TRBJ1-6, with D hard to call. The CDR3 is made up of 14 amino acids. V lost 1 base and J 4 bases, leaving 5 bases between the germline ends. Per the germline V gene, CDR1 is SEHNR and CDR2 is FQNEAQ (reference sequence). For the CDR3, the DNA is TGTGCCAGCAGCTTAGAACAGTATAATTCACCCCTCCACTTT. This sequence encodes CASSLEQYNSPLHF.

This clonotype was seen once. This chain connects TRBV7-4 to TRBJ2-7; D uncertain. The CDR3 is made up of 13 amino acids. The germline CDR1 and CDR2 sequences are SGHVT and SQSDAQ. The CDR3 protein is CPSWAESSYEQYF. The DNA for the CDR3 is TGTCCGTCATGGGCAGAGAGCTCCTACGAGCAGTACTTC.

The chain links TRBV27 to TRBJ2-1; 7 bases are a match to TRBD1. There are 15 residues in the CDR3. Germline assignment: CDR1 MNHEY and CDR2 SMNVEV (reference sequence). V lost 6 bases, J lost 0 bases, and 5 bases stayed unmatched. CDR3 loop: CASSLTGSSYNEQFF. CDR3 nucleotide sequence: TGTGCCAGCAGCTTGACAGGGAGCTCCTACAATGAGCAGTTCTTC.

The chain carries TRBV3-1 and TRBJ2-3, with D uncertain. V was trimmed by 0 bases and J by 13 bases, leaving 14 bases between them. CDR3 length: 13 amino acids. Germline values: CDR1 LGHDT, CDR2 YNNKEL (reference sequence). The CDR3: CASSQDLSSVKYF. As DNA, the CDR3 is TGTGCCAGCAGCCAAGATTTGTCGAGCGTTAAGTATTTT.

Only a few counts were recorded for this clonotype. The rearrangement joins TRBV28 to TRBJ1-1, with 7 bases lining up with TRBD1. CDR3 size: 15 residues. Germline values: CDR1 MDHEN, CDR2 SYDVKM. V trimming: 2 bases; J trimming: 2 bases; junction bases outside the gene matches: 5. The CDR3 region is CASSLTPGGNTEAFF. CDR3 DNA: TGTGCCAGCAGTTTAACCCCAGGGGGTAACACTGAAGCTTTCTTT.

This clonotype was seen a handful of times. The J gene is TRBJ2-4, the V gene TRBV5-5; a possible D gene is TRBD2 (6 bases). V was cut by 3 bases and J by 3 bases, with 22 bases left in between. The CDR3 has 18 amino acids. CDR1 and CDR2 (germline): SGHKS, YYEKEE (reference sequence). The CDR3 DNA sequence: TGTGCCAGCAGCTCCCTGGGGGGAGTAGCTCTAGGCAAAAACATTCAGTACTTC. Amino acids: CASSSLGGVALGKNIQYF.

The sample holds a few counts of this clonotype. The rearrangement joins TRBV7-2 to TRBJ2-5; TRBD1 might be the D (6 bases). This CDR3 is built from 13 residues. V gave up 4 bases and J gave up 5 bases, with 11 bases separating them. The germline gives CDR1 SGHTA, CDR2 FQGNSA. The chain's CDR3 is CASSSGVVETQYF. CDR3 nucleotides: TGTGCCAGCAGCTCAGGGGTAGTGGAGACCCAGTACTTC.

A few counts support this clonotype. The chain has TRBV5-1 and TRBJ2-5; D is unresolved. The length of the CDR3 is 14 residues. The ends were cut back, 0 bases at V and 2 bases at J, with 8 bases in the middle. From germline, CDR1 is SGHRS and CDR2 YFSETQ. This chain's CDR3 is CASSLEPSQETQYF. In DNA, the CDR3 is TGCGCCAGCAGCTTGGAACCGAGTCAAGAGACCCAGTACTTC.

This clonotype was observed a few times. CDR3 sequence: CSANRGTSGWDEQFF. DNA for the CDR3: TGCAGTGCCAACCGTGGGACTAGCGGGTGGGATGAGCAGTTCTTC. The rearrangement uses TRBV20-1 and TRBJ2-1; 12 nucleotides line up with TRBD2. Trimming at V came to 6 bases and at J to 8 bases, leaving 11 bases not matched to a gene. The CDR3 contains 15 residues. Germline assignment: CDR1 DFQATT and CDR2 SNEGSKA (reference sequence).

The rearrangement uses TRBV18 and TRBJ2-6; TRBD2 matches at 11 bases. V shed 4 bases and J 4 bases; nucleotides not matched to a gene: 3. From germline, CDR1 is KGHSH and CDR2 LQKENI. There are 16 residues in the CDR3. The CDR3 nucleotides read TGTGCCAGCTCACGTACTAGCGGGGGCGGGGCCAACGTCCTGACTTTC. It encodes CASSRTSGGGANVLTF.

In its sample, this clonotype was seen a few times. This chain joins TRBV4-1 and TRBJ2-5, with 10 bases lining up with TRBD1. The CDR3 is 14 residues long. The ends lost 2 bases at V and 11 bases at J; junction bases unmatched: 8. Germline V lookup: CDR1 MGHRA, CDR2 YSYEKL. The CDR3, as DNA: TGCGCCAGCAGCCAAATGGACAGGGGGAGGGAGCAGTACTTC. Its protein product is CASSQMDRGREQYF.

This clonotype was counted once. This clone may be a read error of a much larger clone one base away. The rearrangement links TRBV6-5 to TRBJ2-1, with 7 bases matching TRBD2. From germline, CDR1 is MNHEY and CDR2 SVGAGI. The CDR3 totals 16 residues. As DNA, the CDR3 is TGTGCCAGCAGCCCGAGCGGGATGAGCTCCTACAGTGAGCAGTTCTTC. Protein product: CASSPSGMSSYSEQFF.

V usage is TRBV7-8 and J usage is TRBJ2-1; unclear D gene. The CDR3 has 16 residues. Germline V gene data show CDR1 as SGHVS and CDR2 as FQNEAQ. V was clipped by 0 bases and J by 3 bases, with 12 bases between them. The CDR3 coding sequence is TGTGCCAGCAGCTTAGCCCCCACGCTGTTCTACAATGAGCAGTTCTTC. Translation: CASSLAPTLFYNEQFF.

DNA of the CDR3: TGTGCCAGCAGCCAAGGACAGGGGGTCAATCAGCCCCAGCATTTT. Residues: CASSQGQGVNQPQHF. V is TRBV27 and J is TRBJ1-5; TRBD1 agrees at 10 bases. This CDR3 has 15 residues. Germline V gives CDR1 MNHEY, CDR2 SMNVEV (reference sequence). Trimming cost V 6 bases and J 3 bases; bases outside gene matches: 5.